Each of the 3 T cell receptor beta chains below was sequenced from the same sample in a study of Tregs in tolerant kidney transplant recipients. Only in-frame clones appear in the TCRdb table, and some are missing; sequencing was by immunoSEQ multiplex PCR. The sample lists about 110,000 clones; almost 90% were seen once. The sequencing here drew on CD4+ T cells from blood, taken before the transplant. Receptors were obtained from a human donor who received a combined kidney and bone marrow transplant.

The V call is TRBV27, the J call TRBJ2-7; perhaps TRBD2 as D (6 bases). This CDR3 spans 15 amino acids. V lost 3 bases to trimming and J lost 2 bases, with 14 bases between them. Per the germline V gene, CDR1 is MNHEY and CDR2 is SMNVEV (reference sequence). As DNA, the CDR3 is TGTGCCAGCAGTTTCCGGGGGACGGCGACCTACGAGCAGTACTTC. Its translation is CASSFRGTATYEQYF.

This chain links TRBV5-8 with TRBJ2-2; D is uncertain. The CDR3 length is 14 residues. CDR1 is SGHTS, CDR2 YDEGEE, per germline. V was cut by 5 bases and J by 7 bases, with 15 bases left in between. The CDR3 spells CASRPHAISGELFF. In nucleotides, the CDR3 is TGTGCCAGCAGACCCCACGCCATTAGCGGGGAGCTGTTTTTT.

The chain carries TRBV9 and TRBJ2-7; D is possibly TRBD1 (6 bases). The germline V gene has CDR1 SGDLS and CDR2 YYNGEE. The CDR3 consists of 13 residues. V lost 0 bases, J lost 3 bases, and 7 bases lay in between. CDR3 protein: CASSVEQGYEQYF. DNA for the CDR3: TGTGCCAGCAGCGTAGAACAGGGCTACGAGCAGTACTTC.